This passage covers 23 T cell receptor beta chains from one sample sequenced in a study of T-cell memory formation after mild COVID-19. TCRdb independently ran MiXCR on the 5' RACE reads; one entry per CDR3 protein. The table lists fewer than 95,000 distinct CDR3 sequences, more than 10% of them singletons. Sequencing was performed on PBMCs or a T cell subset sorted from them (not recorded which). The receptors here all came from an adult woman who had mild COVID-19 (a few samples of this study predate the infection). Cell type and time point are not known.

This clonotype came up a few times. The chain is built from TRBV5-1 and TRBJ2-7; 9 positions match TRBD1. The CDR3 consists of 15 residues. Trimming cost V 4 bases and J 6 bases; bases outside gene matches: 11. Germline values: CDR1 SGHRS, CDR2 YFSETQ. Here the CDR3 reads CASSPLVGQGSEQYF. The CDR3 DNA reads as TGCGCCAGCAGCCCCCTAGTGGGACAGGGAAGCGAGCAGTACTTC.

V is TRBV7-6 and J is TRBJ2-7; 9 bases line up with TRBD1. Germline trimming cut 6 bases from V and 3 bases from J; bases unmatched to any gene: 6. The CDR3 loop spans 14 amino acids. CDR1 and CDR2 from the germline V gene are SGHVS and FNYEAQ. CDR3 nucleotides: TGTGCCAGCAGTCACGGGACAGGGCACTACGAGCAGTACTTC. Its translation: CASSHGTGHYEQYF.

This clonotype was seen only a few times. The J gene is TRBJ2-5, the V gene TRBV7-8; no reliable D call. The V end was cut by 2 bases, the J end by 0 bases, with 7 bases between. The CDR3 has 14 residues. Germline CDR1 SGHVS, CDR2 FQNEAQ. The CDR3 sequence: CASSLNLNQETQYF. In DNA, the CDR3 is TGTGCCAGCAGCTTAAACCTGAACCAAGAGACCCAGTACTTC.

This clonotype was counted only a few times. The chain recombines TRBV29-1 with TRBJ2-1; D is unresolved. CDR1 SQVTM and CDR2 ANQGSEA come from the germline V gene. Trimming shortened V by 4 bases and J by 3 bases, and 16 bases separated the two germline ends. This CDR3 has 15 residues. The CDR3 sequence: CSVGRSFTLYNEQFF. CDR3 sequence (DNA): TGCAGCGTTGGTCGATCCTTCACCCTCTACAATGAGCAGTTCTTC.

The rearrangement uses TRBV5-1 and TRBJ1-1, with 9 bases matching TRBD1. CDR3 length equals 17 residues. The germline V gene encodes CDR1 SGHRS and CDR2 YFSETQ. Germline trimming cut 2 bases from V and 3 bases from J; bases unmatched to any gene: 11. The DNA of the CDR3 is TGCGCCAGCAGCTTACCGGGACAGGGATTATGGGACACTGAAGCTTTCTTT. Its translation is CASSLPGQGLWDTEAFF. The full variable domain, in which reference TRBV5-1 and TRBJ1-1 provide the parts outside the CDR3, is KAGVTQTPRYLIKTRGQQVTLSCSPISGHRSVSWYQQTPGQGLQFLFEYFSETQRNKGNFPGRFSGRQFSNSRSEMNVSTLELGDSALYLCASSLPGQGLWDTEAFFGQGTRLTVV.

Ten or more counts support this clonotype. The chain has TRBV27 and TRBJ2-1; 11 nucleotides line up with TRBD2. After removal of 5 bases from V and 4 bases from J, the junction contained 10 bases not matched to a gene. Germline lookup yields CDR1 MNHEY and CDR2 SMNVEV (reference sequence). CDR3 length equals 17 residues. CDR3 DNA: TGTGCCAGCAGTGATACTAGCGGGAGCCTCTTTTACAATGAGCAGTTCTTC. It yields the protein CASSDTSGSLFYNEQFF.

V gene TRBV10-3 combines with J gene TRBJ1-1; D is undetermined. Per germline, CDR1 ENHRY and CDR2 SYGVKD. There are 12 residues in the CDR3. The V end lost 11 bases, the J end lost 4 bases, and 14 bases lay between the germline ends. The CDR3 region has the DNA TGTGCCGCCAAGGCGCCCGTCACTGAAGCTTTCTTT. Translating it yields CAAKAPVTEAFF.

This clonotype has more than one count but fewer than ten. J is TRBJ2-7 and V is TRBV29-1; tentatively, D is TRBD2 (6 bases). Looked up from germline, CDR1 is SQVTM and CDR2 is ANQGSEA. There are 13 residues in the CDR3. Trimming shortened V by 3 bases and J by 4 bases, and 13 bases separated the two germline ends. The chain's CDR3 is CSVEGGGLYEQYF. The CDR3 DNA sequence: TGCAGCGTTGAGGGCGGAGGGCTATACGAGCAGTACTTC.

V and J are TRBV19 and TRBJ2-3; 7 bases line up with TRBD2. V dropped 7 bases and J dropped 0; count of bases not matched to a gene: 4. The CDR3 runs to 14 residues. In germline, CDR1 is LNHDA, CDR2 SQIVND (reference sequence). In nucleotides, the CDR3 is TGTGCCAGTACCCCGGGACTAAGCACAGATACGCAGTATTTT. Encoded protein: CASTPGLSTDTQYF.

This chain links TRBV7-8 with TRBJ2-2; possibly TRBD2 for D (5 bases). Trimming removed 0 bases from V and 8 bases from J, with 13 bases in between. This CDR3 has 15 amino acids. Germline assignment: CDR1 SGHVS and CDR2 FQNEAQ. The CDR3 nucleotides read TGTGCCAGCAGCTTAGCGCTTTCTAGCTTAGGGGAGCTGTTTTTT. This codes for CASSLALSSLGELFF.

The V gene is TRBV29-1, the J gene TRBJ2-7; TRBD2 matches at 11 bases. Germline V gene sequence: CDR1 SQVTM, CDR2 ANQGSEA. CDR3 length: 15 amino acids. After removal of 6 bases from V and 2 bases from J, the junction contained 9 bases not matched to a gene. CDR3 residues: CSVELTSGNTYEQYF. CDR3 in DNA: TGCAGCGTGGAACTGACTAGCGGGAACACCTACGAGCAGTACTTC.

This clonotype came up a few times. V and J are TRBV7-8 and TRBJ2-7; D gene ambiguous. V lost 7 bases to trimming and J lost 4 bases, with 11 bases between them. Germline V gives CDR1 SGHVS, CDR2 FQNEAQ. There are 12 residues in the CDR3. In DNA form, the CDR3 reads TGTGCCAGCACCGAACGGGCGTACGAGCAGTACTTC. It encodes CASTERAYEQYF.

This clonotype came up a few times. The rearrangement links TRBV3-1 to TRBJ2-5; possibly TRBD2 for D (6 bases). This CDR3 is 15 amino acids long. From germline, CDR1 is LGHDT and CDR2 YNNKEL (reference sequence). Deletions cut 2 bases from V and 0 bases from J, with 10 bases between. The CDR3 here is CASSQIRDYQETQYF. CDR3 DNA: TGTGCCAGCAGCCAAATCCGGGACTACCAAGAGACCCAGTACTTC.

This clonotype has only a few counts. This sequence joins TRBV2 and TRBJ1-2; 7 bases are shared with TRBD1. After removal of 0 bases from V and 8 bases from J, the junction contained 9 bases not matched to a gene. The CDR3 runs 15 residues. Germline loops: CDR1 SNHLY, CDR2 FYNNEI. The CDR3 region has the DNA TGTGCCAGCAGTGAAGCGTTAGGGACAGTAAAAGGCTACACCTTC. Translation gives CASSEALGTVKGYTF.

This chain joins TRBV11-3 and TRBJ1-1; 7 positions agree with TRBD1. V gave up 4 bases and J gave up 5 bases; unmatched junction bases: 7. CDR3 length: 14 amino acids. Germline V gene lookup returns CDR1 SGHNT and CDR2 YENEEA. CDR3 sequence reads: CASSSRTGDTEAFF. CDR3 DNA: TGTGCCAGCAGCTCAAGAACAGGGGATACTGAAGCTTTCTTT. The entire variable domain, with the rest obtained from reference TRBV11-3 and TRBJ1-1, is as follows: EAGVVQSPRYKIIEKKQPVAFWCNPISGHNTLYWYLQNLGQGPELLIRYENEEAVDDSQLPKDRFSAERLKGVDSTLKIQPAELGDSAVYLCASSSRTGDTEAFFGQGTRLTVV.

The chain uses TRBV4-2 and TRBJ2-3, with D perhaps matching TRBD2 (5 bases). The CDR3 length is 15 residues. The germline V gene has CDR1 LGHNA and CDR2 YNFKEQ. V was cut by 0 bases and J by 3 bases, with 10 bases left in between. The CDR3 region is CASSQDGRGTDTQYF. In nucleotides, the CDR3 is TGTGCCAGCAGCCAAGATGGACGGGGAACAGATACGCAGTATTTT.

The chain joins TRBV19 to TRBJ1-1; D remains unclear. This CDR3 contains 15 residues. Germline assignment: CDR1 LNHDA and CDR2 SQIVND (reference sequence). The V and J ends lost 3 bases and 7 bases respectively, with 18 bases between them. Written as DNA, the CDR3 is TGTGCCAGTAGTATTTTTCACACCTCCTTGGATGAAGCTTTCTTT. Translation: CASSIFHTSLDEAFF.

This clonotype was counted a few times. The V and J genes are TRBV27 and TRBJ2-7, with 11 bases matching TRBD1. Germline CDR1 reads MNHEY; CDR2 reads SMNVEV (reference sequence). The V gene end was trimmed by 6 bases and the J gene end by 6 bases; junction bases not matched to a gene: 7. This CDR3 contains 14 residues. The CDR3 DNA reads as TGTGCCAGCAGGCGTGGACAGGGGGCTGGCGAGCAGTACTTC. Translation: CASRRGQGAGEQYF.

Only a few counts were recorded for this clonotype. The gene calls are TRBV15 and TRBJ2-2, with a tentative D call TRBD2 (6 bases). V shed 3 bases and J shed 8 bases, with 16 bases lying between them. This CDR3 comprises 15 residues. CDR1 LNHNV and CDR2 YYDKDF come from the germline V gene (reference sequence). CDR3 sequence: CATSSHGGDFGELFF. The CDR3, as DNA: TGTGCCACCAGCAGCCACGGCGGGGACTTTGGGGAGCTGTTTTTT.

This clonotype has just a few counts. The CDR3 DNA follows: TGTGCCAGCAGTTTAGCGGGAGAGACAAGAGATACGCAGTATTTT. Its translation is CASSLAGETRDTQYF. The chain joins TRBV12-3 or TRBV12-4 to TRBJ2-3; tentative D call: TRBD2 (5 bases). The CDR3 covers 15 residues. V was clipped by 0 bases and J by 5 bases, with 12 bases between them.

V usage is TRBV29-1 and J usage is TRBJ2-5, with TRBD2 matching 10 bases. After removal of 7 bases from V and 0 bases from J, the junction contained 11 bases not matched to a gene. Germline CDR1 SQVTM, CDR2 ANQGSEA. The CDR3 is 16 residues long. The CDR3: CSGGLAGDLYQETQYF. In nucleotides, the CDR3 is TGCAGCGGAGGGCTAGCGGGGGATCTGTACCAAGAGACCCAGTACTTC.

In its sample, this clonotype was seen a few times. The chain's CDR3 is CASSLAGGEETQYF. The CDR3 DNA sequence: TGCGCCAGCAGCTTGGCAGGGGGAGAAGAGACCCAGTACTTC. The V and J genes are TRBV5-1 and TRBJ2-5; 7 nucleotides agree with TRBD1. The CDR3 sequence is 14 residues long. V trimming: 0 bases; J trimming: 3 bases; junction bases outside the gene matches: 2. Germline V gene sequence: CDR1 SGHRS, CDR2 YFSETQ.

The V call is TRBV4-1, the J call TRBJ2-7, with D maybe TRBD1 (6 bases). This CDR3 has 14 residues. V was trimmed by 4 bases and J by 0 bases, leaving 10 bases between them. CDR1 is MGHRA, CDR2 YSYEKL, per germline. In DNA, the CDR3 is TGCGCCAGCAGCCTTAGGGACAACTCCTACGAGCAGTACTTC. Translating gives CASSLRDNSYEQYF.